The rows below give T cell receptor beta chains drawn from one sample of a study of T cell repertoires in cytomegalovirus infection. MiXCR was run by TCRdb on the reads, yielding one entry per CDR3 protein. The sample yields approximately 500,000 distinct CDR3 sequences, approximately 15% seen once. Sequenced material: CD8+ T cells from PBMCs. The receptor source for this set is a human donor in good health (CMV status not recorded). Some clones in this sample may be carry-over from other donors' samples. The CDR3 runs from the conserved cysteine through the conserved F or W. Fields, in order: J gene, clone size, D gene, V gene, CDR3 protein, CDR3 DNA. A D gene is named only where the DNA matches it firmly. Clone size is stated in some rows and not others, as once, few, many or a class when expanded.

>TRBJ1-5|few|-|TRBV6-6
CASIARGQPQHF
TGTGCCAGCATCGCTCGGGGTCAGCCCCAGCATTTT
>TRBJ1-5|many|TRBD1|TRBV29-1
CSVIGERTGLGVNQPQHF
TGCAGCGTTATTGGGGAGAGGACAGGACTCGGGGTCAATCAGCCCCAGCATTTT
>TRBJ2-5|many|-|TRBV7-6
CASSLVFGQLGAQYF
TGTGCCAGCAGCTTAGTATTCGGACAGCTCGGGGCCCAGTACTTC
>TRBJ2-2|many|-|TRBV12-3/TRBV12-4
CASTPDMDREGTGELFF
TGTGCCAGTACCCCGGACATGGACAGGGAGGGCACCGGGGAGCTGTTTTTT
>TRBJ1-2|-|TRBD1|TRBV20-1
CSASRDRGNYGYTF
TGCAGTGCTAGCCGGGACAGGGGTAACTATGGCTACACCTTC
>TRBJ1-1|-|TRBD1|TRBV20-1
CSARDEEDRGFRNTEAFF
TGCAGTGCTAGAGATGAAGAGGACAGGGGCTTTCGGAACACTGAAGCTTTCTTT
>TRBJ2-7|-|-|TRBV4-1
CASSQAGQLLEQYF
TGCGCCAGCAGCCAAGCGGGACAACTGCTCGAGCAGTACTTC
>TRBJ2-7|-|-|TRBV2
CASSEGVDGYEQYF
TGTGCCAGCAGTGAGGGGGTAGATGGCTACGAGCAGTACTTC
>TRBJ1-4|-|TRBD1|TRBV24-1
CATSDWTGRKLFF
TGTGCCACCAGTGACTGGACAGGCCGAAAACTGTTTTTT
>TRBJ2-7|many|TRBD1|TRBV12-3/TRBV12-4
CASSLGQGVNYEQYF
TGTGCCAGCAGTTTAGGCCAGGGGGTGAACTACGAGCAGTACTTC
>TRBJ2-5|many|TRBD2|TRBV12-3/TRBV12-4
CASSPRAGPWEGQYF
TGTGCCAGCAGTCCACGAGCGGGCCCCTGGGAGGGCCAGTACTTC
>TRBJ2-3|-|TRBD2|TRBV3-1
CASSQGSGGPDTQYF
TGTGCCAGCAGCCAAGGGAGCGGGGGCCCAGATACGCAGTATTTT
>TRBJ2-7|-|TRBD2|TRBV6-6
CASSYSIDSGGFYEQYF
TGTGCCAGCAGTTACTCGATTGATAGCGGGGGGTTCTACGAGCAGTACTTC
>TRBJ2-2|many|-|TRBV7-7
CASSAGHSNTGELFF
TGTGCTAGCAGCGCGGGACACTCGAACACCGGGGAGCTGTTTTTT
>TRBJ2-3|-|-|TRBV9
CASSVFTASTDTQYF
TGTGCCAGCAGCGTGTTCACAGCATCCACAGATACGCAGTATTTT
>TRBJ2-7|-|-|TRBV4-2
CASSQDRPLSYEQYF
TGTGCCAGCAGCCAAGATAGGCCACTATCCTACGAGCAGTACTTC
>TRBJ1-5|-|-|TRBV27
CASSLSLQGNQPQHF
TGTGCCAGCAGTTTATCGCTACAGGGCAATCAGCCCCAGCATTTT
>TRBJ1-1|-|-|TRBV9
CASSVATGTEAFF
TGTGCCAGCAGCGTAGCTACGGGGACTGAAGCTTTCTTT
>TRBJ2-2|many|TRBD2|TRBV7-6
CASRSPRLAGGRDTGELFF
TGTGCCAGCAGGTCCCCCCGACTAGCGGGGGGGAGGGACACCGGGGAGCTGTTTTTT
>TRBJ2-2|-|TRBD2|TRBV20-1
CSAVVERESSLTGELFF
TGCAGTGCTGTAGTGGAGCGGGAGAGCTCTCTCACCGGGGAGCTGTTTTTT
>TRBJ1-1|-|TRBD1|TRBV6-1
CASSELRTGDTEAFF
TGTGCCAGCAGTGAATTAAGGACAGGGGACACTGAAGCTTTCTTT
>TRBJ2-1|-|TRBD1|TRBV12-3/TRBV12-4
CASSSPGQVGNEQFF
TGTGCCAGCAGTTCTCCGGGACAGGTGGGAAATGAGCAGTTCTTC
>TRBJ1-2|few|-|TRBV25-1
CASSGSLADRFYGYTF
TGTGCCAGCAGTGGATCCCTAGCCGACAGGTTCTATGGCTACACCTTC
>TRBJ1-4|-|-|TRBV10-3
CASREVGAAEKLFF
TGTGCCTCCCGGGAGGTGGGGGCGGCTGAAAAACTGTTTTTT
>TRBJ2-3|-|TRBD1|TRBV29-1
CSEDRVGTQYF
TGCAGCGAAGACAGGGTAGGGACGCAGTATTTT
>TRBJ2-3|many|-|TRBV5-4
CASSLIEAGADTDTQYF
TGTGCCAGCAGCTTGATTGAGGCAGGGGCCGACACAGATACGCAGTATTTT
>TRBJ1-2|-|-|TRBV7-9
CASSLVGDAGWNGYTF
TGTGCCAGCAGCTTAGTGGGTGACGCGGGTTGGAACGGCTACACCTTC
>TRBJ1-1|-|-|TRBV30
CAWSLGTEAFF
TGTGCCTGGAGCCTAGGGACTGAAGCTTTCTTT
>TRBJ2-1|many|-|TRBV4-1
CATRGPQANEQFF
TGCGCCACCAGAGGACCCCAGGCCAATGAGCAGTTCTTC
>TRBJ1-2|many|-|TRBV12-3/TRBV12-4
CASSHERRPGWGYTF
TGTGCCAGCAGTCATGAGCGCAGACCTGGATGGGGCTACACCTTC
>TRBJ2-1|-|-|TRBV12-3/TRBV12-4
CASSLYLGAGEYNEQFF
TGTGCCAGCAGCCTCTACTTAGGGGCAGGCGAATACAATGAGCAGTTCTTC
>TRBJ2-7|many|-|TRBV27
CASSLSPTRGYSEQYF
TGTGCCAGCAGTTTATCGCCCACGAGGGGTTATAGCGAGCAGTACTTC
>TRBJ2-5|-|-|TRBV7-3
CASSPSGWGLETQYF
TGTGCCAGCAGCCCAAGCGGATGGGGGTTAGAGACCCAGTACTTC
>TRBJ2-6|-|-|TRBV12-3/TRBV12-4
CASSLQDSSGANVLTF
TGTGCCAGCAGTTTACAAGACAGCTCTGGGGCCAACGTCCTGACTTTC
>TRBJ2-5|many|TRBD1|TRBV28
CASSLSTYDRGEETQYF
TGTGCCAGCAGTTTATCAACCTATGACAGGGGGGAAGAGACCCAGTACTTC
>TRBJ2-1|many|-|TRBV7-8
CASSPGGQNGDEQFF
TGTGCCAGCAGCCCTGGGGGTCAAAACGGGGATGAGCAGTTCTTC
>TRBJ2-7|many|TRBD1|TRBV19
CASTPKRSRGTYEQYF
TGTGCCAGTACCCCGAAGAGGAGCAGGGGGACCTACGAGCAGTACTTC
>TRBJ1-2|few|TRBD1|TRBV28
CASSLPLATGRYGYTF
TGTGCCAGCAGCCTCCCCTTGGCGACAGGGCGCTATGGCTACACCTTC
>TRBJ1-2|-|-|TRBV29-1
CSVEAGRYGYTF
TGCAGCGTTGAAGCGGGGCGATATGGCTACACCTTC
>TRBJ1-1|many|-|TRBV7-2
CASSPEEEGMNTEAFF
TGTGCCAGCAGCCCAGAGGAGGAGGGCATGAACACTGAAGCTTTCTTT
>TRBJ2-3|many|-|TRBV7-2
CASSLGRVTDTQYF
TGTGCCAGCAGCTTAGGGCGGGTCACAGATACGCAGTATTTT
>TRBJ2-3|many|TRBD2|TRBV6-6
CASSYMVAGVDTQYF
TGTGCCAGCAGTTACATGGTAGCGGGAGTGGATACGCAGTATTTT
>TRBJ2-4|many|TRBD2|TRBV7-9
CASSSGLAGVGIQYF
TGTGCCAGCAGCTCCGGACTAGCGGGGGTCGGCATTCAGTACTTC
>TRBJ1-1|many|-|TRBV7-9
CASSLSLGANTEAFF
TGTGCCAGCAGCTTATCCCTCGGGGCTAACACTGAAGCTTTCTTT
>TRBJ2-5|many|-|TRBV7-9
CASSLRTAAETQYF
TGTGCCAGCAGCTTACGGACTGCCGCGGAGACCCAGTACTTC
>TRBJ2-2|few|-|TRBV2
CASSDMVSTGELFF
TGTGCCAGCAGTGATATGGTCTCCACCGGGGAGCTGTTTTTT
>TRBJ1-3|-|TRBD1|TRBV5-1
CASSSPGQPSTPTGNTIYF
TGCGCCAGCAGCTCCCCGGGACAGCCTTCTACGCCTACTGGAAACACCATATATTTT
>TRBJ1-4|many|-|TRBV28
CASSSGRVNEKLFF
TGTGCCAGCAGTTCCGGACGGGTTAATGAAAAACTGTTTTTT
>TRBJ2-1|many|-|TRBV7-9
CASSPQTRSAPSEQFF
TGTGCCAGCAGCCCCCAGACTAGATCAGCCCCTAGCGAGCAGTTCTTC
>TRBJ1-4|many|-|TRBV5-4
CASSPDGATNEKLFF
TGTGCCAGCAGCCCAGACGGTGCAACTAATGAAAAACTGTTTTTT
>TRBJ2-3|-|-|TRBV15
CATSGLTSSPSTDTQYF
TGTGCCACCAGCGGGCTAACTAGTTCGCCTAGCACAGATACGCAGTATTTT
>TRBJ2-1|-|-|TRBV4-2
CASSQDWVGSSYNEQFF
TGTGCCAGCAGCCAAGATTGGGTCGGGAGTTCCTACAATGAGCAGTTCTTC
>TRBJ1-6|many|TRBD1|TRBV28
CASSWGQDNSPLHF
TGTGCCAGCAGCTGGGGACAGGATAATTCACCCCTCCACTTT
>TRBJ2-3|few|TRBD2|TRBV6-5
CASTQLAGGTDTQYF
TGTGCCAGCACCCAACTAGCGGGGGGCACAGATACGCAGTATTTT
>TRBJ2-3|many|-|TRBV5-6
CASSLALAEHTDTQYF
TGTGCCAGCAGCTTGGCATTAGCGGAGCACACAGATACGCAGTATTTT
>TRBJ1-1|-|TRBD1|TRBV4-1
CASSLQQGANTEAFF
TGCGCCAGCAGCCTCCAACAGGGGGCGAACACTGAAGCTTTCTTT